This T cell receptor beta chain was profiled in a study of T cells in Graves' hyperthyroidism and ophthalmopathy. Using RNA transcripts as the source, TCR beta CDR3 regions were amplified. HTBI primers were the set used in a first-round RT-PCR of the TCR CDR3. TCRdb fed the multiplex PCR reads into MiXCR, producing one record per CDR3 protein. Of some 180,000 distinct CDR3 sequences listed, over 15% were seen once; the top ten hold 25% to 30%. This clonotype was counted at least ten times. This receptor was obtained from a woman in her forties or fifties with Graves' hyperthyroidism. Material: blood.

CDR3 in amino acids: CASTSGREIYGYTF. DNA for the CDR3: TGTGCCAGCACGTCGGGACGGGAGATCTATGGCTACACCTTC. This rearrangement joins TRBV28 to TRBJ1-2; TRBD1 is a possible D gene (5 bases). Germline V CDR1 and CDR2: MDHEN, SYDVKM. The V end lost 7 bases, the J end lost 4 bases, and 16 bases lay between the germline ends. This CDR3 comprises 14 residues.